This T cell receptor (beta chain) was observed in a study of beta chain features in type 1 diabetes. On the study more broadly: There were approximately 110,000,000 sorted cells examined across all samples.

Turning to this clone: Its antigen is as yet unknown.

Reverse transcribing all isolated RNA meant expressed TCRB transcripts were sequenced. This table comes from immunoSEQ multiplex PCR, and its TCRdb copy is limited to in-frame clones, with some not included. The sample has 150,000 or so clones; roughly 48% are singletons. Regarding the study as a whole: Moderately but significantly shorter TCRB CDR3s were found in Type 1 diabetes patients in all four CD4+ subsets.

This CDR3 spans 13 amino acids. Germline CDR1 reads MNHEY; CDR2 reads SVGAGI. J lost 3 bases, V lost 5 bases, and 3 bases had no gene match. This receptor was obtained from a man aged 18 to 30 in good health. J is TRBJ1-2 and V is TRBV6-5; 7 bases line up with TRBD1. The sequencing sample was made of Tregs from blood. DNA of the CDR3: TGTGCCAGCAGTGAACAGGGGCACTATGGCTACACCTTC. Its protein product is CASSEQGHYGYTF.